The following is a TCR beta chain sequence with its context. This sample was included in a study of beta chain features in type 1 diabetes. Trimming pared 0 bases from V and 9 bases from J, leaving 19 bases between. CDR3 size: 16 residues. From germline, CDR1 is SGHRS and CDR2 YFSETQ. The whole isolated RNA underwent reverse transcription, so sequencing captured expressed TCRB transcripts. Sequenced by immunoSEQ multiplex PCR; TCRdb stores in-frame clones only, minus some. The sample has 40,000 to 45,000 clones, 51% seen once. The receptor's source is a woman between 18 and 29 years old in good health. The chain recombines TRBV5-1 with TRBJ2-1, with D possibly being TRBD1 (6 bases). Material: Tregs from blood. The CDR3: CASSLVRASKTGEQFF. The DNA of the CDR3 is TGCGCCAGCAGCTTGGTCAGGGCCTCCAAGACAGGTGAGCAGTTCTTC.